This is a list of T cell receptor beta chains from one sample in a study of cytomegalovirus exposure and HLA in healthy donors. The table came from immunoSEQ multiplex PCR; TCRdb's copy has only in-frame clones and leaves some out. The table includes some 190,000 clones, roughly 80% detected once. What was sequenced was PBMCs. The receptors come from a man aged 40-50 years in good health and CMV-seropositive. CDR3s include the opening cysteine and the closing phenylalanine or tryptophan. A D gene is named only where the DNA matches it firmly. Where a row states a size, it is once, few, many or the class of an expanded clone; other rows omit it.

TRBV6-6,.,TRBJ1-6,.,CASSPTRDNSPLHF,TGTGCCAGCAGTCCCACCCGGGATAATTCACCCCTCCACTTT
TRBV9,.,TRBJ2-5,.,CASSAGETQYF,TGTGCCAGCAGCGCCGGAGAGACCCAGTACTTC
TRBV6-5,TRBD1,TRBJ2-1,.,CASSYSGQGASNEQFF,TGTGCCAGCAGTTACTCGGGACAGGGGGCTTCGAATGAGCAGTTCTTC
TRBV7-9,TRBD2,TRBJ2-1,.,CASSLGGSGRGGYNEQFF,TGTGCCAGCAGCTTAGGGGGTAGCGGGAGGGGAGGCTACAATGAGCAGTTCTTC
TRBV19,TRBD1,TRBJ2-2,.,CASSGRQGVSNPGGELFF,TGTGCCAGTAGTGGCCGACAGGGTGTATCCAATCCCGGCGGGGAGCTGTTTTTT
TRBV10-2,TRBD2,TRBJ2-3,.,CASRQRGGYTDTQYF,TGCGCCAGCCGCCAGCGGGGGGGTTACACAGATACGCAGTATTTT
TRBV10-3,TRBD2,TRBJ2-1,.,CAISESSLAGGYLDEQFF,TGTGCCATCAGTGAGTCGAGCCTAGCGGGAGGGTATCTGGATGAGCAGTTCTTC
TRBV5-1,TRBD2,TRBJ2-5,.,CASSPGTTQETQYF,TGCGCCAGCAGCCCGGGGACTACTCAAGAGACCCAGTACTTC
TRBV5-1,TRBD2,TRBJ2-5,.,CASRRGTSGAMKAETQYF,TGCGCCAGCAGGAGGGGGACTAGCGGGGCCATGAAGGCGGAGACCCAGTACTTC
TRBV6-5,.,TRBJ2-7,.,CASSFRRGQTSYEQYF,TGTGCCAGCAGTTTCCGCAGGGGCCAGACCTCCTACGAGCAGTACTTC
TRBV25-1,.,TRBJ1-2,.,CASRGGIPNYGYTF,TGTGCCAGCAGAGGAGGGATTCCTAACTATGGCTACACCTTC
TRBV7-3,.,TRBJ2-1,.,CASSIWGGQSYNEQFF,TGTGCCAGCAGCATTTGGGGGGGGCAGTCCTACAATGAGCAGTTCTTC
TRBV19,TRBD1,TRBJ2-5,.,CASTHRLGQGEETQYF,TGTGCCAGTACCCATAGACTGGGACAGGGAGAAGAGACCCAGTACTTC
TRBV10-3,TRBD1,TRBJ1-2,once,CAISEKGQAGGYTF,TGTGCCATCAGTGAGAAGGGACAGGCTGGTGGCTACACCTTC
TRBV28,TRBD1,TRBJ2-7,.,CASSLPGQVPGEQYF,TGTGCCAGCAGCCTCCCGGGACAGGTTCCGGGCGAGCAGTACTTC
TRBV7-8,TRBD2,TRBJ2-7,once,CASSLEGAGEEYEQYF,TGTGCCAGCAGCTTAGAGGGTGCGGGAGAAGAATACGAGCAGTACTTC
TRBV18,TRBD1,TRBJ1-1,.,CASSRGTGWANTEAFF,TGTGCCAGCTCACGGGGGACAGGGTGGGCGAACACTGAAGCTTTCTTT
TRBV6-5,TRBD2,TRBJ2-7,.,CASSSKPGLGNYEQYF,TGTGCCAGCAGTTCCAAACCGGGACTAGGTAATTACGAGCAGTACTTC
TRBV7-8,TRBD1,TRBJ2-7,few,CASSPGQGAVLGDEQYF,TGTGCCAGCAGCCCCGGACAGGGGGCCGTTTTGGGCGACGAGCAGTACTTC
TRBV29-1,TRBD1,TRBJ2-7,.,CSVEEETGESSYEQYF,TGCAGCGTTGAAGAAGAGACAGGGGAGAGCTCCTACGAGCAGTACTTC
TRBV7-3,TRBD2,TRBJ2-3,.,CASSPQGGGAMDTQYF,TGTGCCAGCAGCCCTCAGGGCGGGGGGGCCATGGATACGCAGTATTTT
TRBV12-5,TRBD1,TRBJ2-2,.,CASGRQGITGELFF,TGTGCTAGTGGTCGACAGGGTATCACCGGGGAGCTGTTTTTT
TRBV5-1,.,TRBJ1-2,.,CASSLGAGLDGYTF,TGCGCCAGCAGCTTGGGGGCAGGACTGGATGGCTACACCTTC
TRBV5-6,.,TRBJ1-2,few,CASSLVRNYYGYTF,TGTGCCAGCAGCTTGGTGCGGAATTACTATGGCTACACCTTC
TRBV4-1,.,TRBJ1-6,few,CASSQDQGNNSPLHF,TGCGCCAGCAGCCAAGACCAGGGCAATAATTCACCCCTCCACTTT
TRBV7-2,TRBD2,TRBJ2-3,.,CASSLGSGRTDTQYF,TGTGCCAGCAGCTTAGGAAGCGGGAGAACAGATACGCAGTATTTT
TRBV5-1,.,TRBJ2-7,once,CASSLPGLGEQYF,TGCGCCAGCAGCTTACCGGGTCTTGGGGAGCAGTACTTC
TRBV5-1,TRBD1,TRBJ1-2,.,CASSLGTGSGYTF,TGCGCCAGCAGCTTAGGGACAGGGAGTGGCTACACCTTC
TRBV5-4,.,TRBJ2-3,.,CASSSLDGVDTQYF,TGTGCCAGCAGCTCCCTAGATGGTGTGGATACGCAGTATTTT
TRBV7-6,.,TRBJ2-5,.,CASSTERAGETQYF,TGTGCCAGCAGCACAGAAAGGGCGGGAGAGACCCAGTACTTC
TRBV7-3,.,TRBJ1-1,.,CASSLFGGNTEAFF,TGTGCCAGCAGCTTATTCGGGGGGAACACTGAAGCTTTCTTT
TRBV5-1,TRBD1,TRBJ1-6,.,CASSLDPNRGNNSPLHF,TGCGCCAGCAGCCTCGATCCTAACAGGGGGAACAATTCACCCCTCCACTTT
TRBV19,TRBD1,TRBJ1-5,.,CASSMFQGAVQPQHF,TGTGCCAGTAGTATGTTCCAGGGGGCGGTTCAGCCCCAGCATTTT
TRBV7-9,TRBD2,TRBJ2-7,.,CASSLREGHEQYF,TGTGCCAGCAGCTTACGGGAGGGGCACGAGCAGTACTTC
TRBV6-6,.,TRBJ2-3,.,CASSYTRGDTQYF,TGTGCCAGCAGTTACACTCGGGGAGATACGCAGTATTTT
TRBV4-1,.,TRBJ1-1,once,CASSQEWGGKAAFF,TGCGCCAGCAGCCAAGAATGGGGGGGCAAGGCAGCTTTCTTT
TRBV6-1,.,TRBJ1-5,.,CASSSTDNQPQHF,TGTGCCAGCAGTTCGACAGATAATCAGCCCCAGCATTTT
TRBV12-2,.,TRBJ2-1,.,CASWGRGRNEQFF,TGTGCAAGTTGGGGCAGGGGGCGAAATGAGCAGTTCTTC
TRBV21-1,.,TRBJ2-1,.,CASSGPVLADEQFF,TGTGCCAGCAGCGGACCCGTACTAGCGGACGAGCAGTTCTTC
TRBV11-3,TRBD2,TRBJ2-3,.,CASSPAGDRWDTQYF,TGTGCCAGCAGCCCGGCGGGGGATCGCTGGGATACGCAGTATTTT
TRBV5-8,.,TRBJ1-5,.,CASSLARDFGNQPQHF,TGTGCCAGCAGCTTGGCGAGAGATTTCGGCAATCAGCCCCAGCATTTT
TRBV2,.,TRBJ1-6,.,CASSEAGRGAYNSPLHF,TGTGCCAGCAGTGAAGCCGGGCGGGGCGCCTATAATTCACCCCTCCACTTT
TRBV30,.,TRBJ2-1,.,CAWSNTSPGEQFF,TGTGCCTGGAGTAACACTAGCCCTGGGGAGCAGTTCTTC
TRBV6-4,TRBD2,TRBJ2-2,.,CASSDSGGGHHTGELFF,TGTGCCAGCAGTGACTCCGGCGGGGGTCATCACACCGGGGAGCTGTTTTTT
TRBV4-1,.,TRBJ2-6,.,CASSQRAAGTNPSGANVLTF,TGCGCCAGCAGCCAGAGGGCAGCGGGCACCAACCCCTCTGGGGCCAACGTCCTGACTTTC
TRBV5-1,TRBD1,TRBJ2-1,few,CASSQGQGAQVEQFF,TGCGCCAGCAGCCAGGGACAGGGGGCGCAGGTTGAGCAGTTCTTC
TRBV2,TRBD1,TRBJ2-7,.,CASSEEAGGVYEQYF,TGTGCCAGCAGTGAAGAGGCAGGGGGCGTTTACGAGCAGTACTTC
TRBV11-2,.,TRBJ1-4,.,CASSRGMGELFF,TGTGCCAGCAGCCGGGGGATGGGTGAACTGTTTTTT
TRBV9,TRBD1,TRBJ1-4,.,CASSGRQGATNEKLFF,TGTGCCAGCAGCGGCCGCCAGGGGGCAACTAATGAAAAACTGTTTTTT
TRBV5-1,.,TRBJ2-3,.,CASSGFGGPTDTQYF,TGCGCCAGCAGCGGCTTCGGCGGGCCCACAGATACGCAGTATTTT
TRBV2,.,TRBJ1-2,.,CANADRSINYGYTF,TGTGCCAACGCAGACAGATCCATAAACTATGGCTACACCTTC
TRBV6-5,.,TRBJ2-5,.,CASSWVGEGETQYF,TGTGCCAGCAGTTGGGTGGGAGAGGGTGAGACCCAGTACTTC
TRBV19,.,TRBJ1-2,.,CASTYRGDGYTF,TGTGCCAGTACTTATAGGGGTGATGGCTACACCTTC
TRBV4-1,TRBD1,TRBJ1-6,once,CASSQEGTGANSPLHF,TGCGCCAGCAGCCAAGAGGGGACAGGGGCTAATTCACCCCTCCACTTT
TRBV4-2,.,TRBJ2-7,.,CASSQDRESTPREQYF,TGTGCCAGCAGCCAAGATCGGGAGAGCACCCCAAGGGAGCAGTACTTC
TRBV7-3,.,TRBJ1-2,.,CASSLGASGYTF,TGTGCCAGCAGCTTAGGGGCGAGTGGCTACACCTTC
TRBV19,.,TRBJ1-4,.,CASSMGLATNEKLFF,TGTGCCAGTAGTATGGGGCTAGCAACTAATGAAAAACTGTTTTTT
TRBV2,TRBD2,TRBJ2-5,.,CASSEALRRGGPKETQYF,TGTGCCAGCAGTGAAGCGCTTCGGCGGGGGGGCCCCAAGGAGACCCAGTACTTC
TRBV28,.,TRBJ1-5,few,CASSLRKAPGASNQPQHF,TGTGCCAGCAGTTTACGCAAGGCCCCAGGGGCTAGCAATCAGCCCCAGCATTTT